These T cell receptor beta chains were read from a single sample in a study of T cell changes during pregnancy in multiple sclerosis. Assay used: immunoSEQ multiplex PCR; TCRdb lists only in-frame clones, some missing. The table shows around 80,000 clones, with about 92% occurring only once. Sequences were derived from peripheral blood, sampled before pregnancy. The source of these receptors is a female donor with multiple sclerosis, enrolled in a pregnancy study. The CDR3 runs from the conserved cysteine through the conserved F or W. D genes are given only for firm matches. The listing skips clone size in some rows; elsewhere it reads once, few, many or a size class.

TGTGCCAGCAGCGCTCAGGGGGACAGGGGGCAAAGCTCTGGGGCCAACGTCCTGACTTTC,CASSAQGDRGQSSGANVLTF,TRBV21-1,TRBJ2-6,.,.
TGCGCCAGCAGCTTTCCTAGCGGGAGTCTTGGCAATGAGCAGTTCTTC,CASSFPSGSLGNEQFF,TRBV5-1,TRBJ2-1,.,TRBD2
TGTGCCACCTCCTTTAGCGGAGGCACAGATACGCAGTATTTT,CATSFSGGTDTQYF,TRBV15,TRBJ2-3,.,.
TGTGCCAGCAGCCAATCCGTCCTGAACACTGAAGCTTTCTTT,CASSQSVLNTEAFF,TRBV4-2,TRBJ1-1,.,.
TGTGCCAGCAGCTTAGATTATTCGGGAGGGTGGCATGAGCAGTACTTC,CASSLDYSGGWHEQYF,TRBV7-2,TRBJ2-7,.,TRBD2
TGTGCCAGTAGTATAGGGTTCCGAGGAGGGAACACTGAAGCTTTCTTT,CASSIGFRGGNTEAFF,TRBV19,TRBJ1-1,.,.
TGTGCCAGCAGCGTAGGGGAGGGCACCGCTTTCTTT,CASSVGEGTAFF,TRBV9,TRBJ1-1,once,.
TGTGCCAGCAATACGGACACATATACGCAGTATTTT,CASNTDTYTQYF,TRBV6-1,TRBJ2-3,.,.
TGCAGCGGTAGACAGGGTCTCGAGCAGTACTTC,CSGRQGLEQYF,TRBV29-1,TRBJ2-7,.,TRBD1
TGTGCCAGCAGTGCCCCACTAGTCCTAGCCGAGCAGTTCTTC,CASSAPLVLAEQFF,TRBV25-1,TRBJ2-1,.,.
TGTGCCAGCAGCGCCCTAGATAGCGGGAGTAAGTTAGAGACCCAGTACTTC,CASSALDSGSKLETQYF,TRBV5-6,TRBJ2-5,.,TRBD2
TGTGCCAGCAGCGTCACCGGGACAAGAGAGGATACGCAGTATTTT,CASSVTGTREDTQYF,TRBV9,TRBJ2-3,.,.
TGTGCCAGCAGCGGTCCGGGACAGGGGGTTTACGAGCAGTACTTC,CASSGPGQGVYEQYF,TRBV11-2,TRBJ2-7,.,TRBD1
TGTGCCAGCAGTTACTCGAGGATCCAAGAGACCCAGTACTTC,CASSYSRIQETQYF,TRBV6-5,TRBJ2-5,.,.
TGCGCCAGCAGCTTAGAAACGGGACAGGGGGAATATACGCAGTATTTT,CASSLETGQGEYTQYF,TRBV5-1,TRBJ2-3,.,TRBD1
TGTGCCAGCAGCTTGATAGGACAAGACAATGAGCAGTTCTTC,CASSLIGQDNEQFF,TRBV5-6,TRBJ2-1,.,.
TGTGCCAGCAGTTTGGACAGTGGGGCCAACGTCCTGACTTTC,CASSLDSGANVLTF,TRBV27,TRBJ2-6,.,.
TGCGCCAGCAGCCAAGATTTGGCGGGAGGGGACGGGGAGCTGTTTTTT,CASSQDLAGGDGELFF,TRBV4-3,TRBJ2-2,.,TRBD2
TGTGCCAGCAGGAACAGATTACAAGAGACCCAGTACTTC,CASRNRLQETQYF,TRBV6-5,TRBJ2-5,.,.
TGTGCCAGCAGCGTTAGCGGGAGGGCGGGTGAGCAGTACTTC,CASSVSGRAGEQYF,TRBV7-2,TRBJ2-7,.,TRBD2
TGTGCCAGCAGCTTCGAGACTCAGTACGAGCAGTACTTC,CASSFETQYEQYF,TRBV5-4,TRBJ2-7,.,.
TGTGCCAGCAGCCAAGACCTGGGACAGGGAGGTCAGCCCCAGCATTTT,CASSQDLGQGGQPQHF,TRBV4-2,TRBJ1-5,few,TRBD1
TGTGCCAGCAGTTACGGGCTGCTTAATTCACCCCTCCACTTT,CASSYGLLNSPLHF,TRBV6-5,TRBJ1-6,.,.
TGTGCCAGCAGCCAAGATTTTAGCGGGTACGAGCAGTACTTC,CASSQDFSGYEQYF,TRBV4-2,TRBJ2-7,.,TRBD2
TGTGCCAGCAGTTTAAGCAGGGGGGCTAATGAAAAACTGTTTTTT,CASSLSRGANEKLFF,TRBV27,TRBJ1-4,.,TRBD1
TGTGCCAGCAGCCCCGGGACTAGCGGGACGCTGGCCGAGCAGTACTTC,CASSPGTSGTLAEQYF,TRBV4-2,TRBJ2-7,.,TRBD2